These 32 T cell receptor beta chains were all obtained from the same sample, sequenced in a study of CD8+ T cells in alopecia areata. Treatment meaning: oral pan-JAK inhibitor, 5-10 mg twice daily. As the sequencing template, cDNA was produced by extracting RNA and reverse transcribing it. TCRdb keeps only in-frame clones here, not all; method: immunoSEQ multiplex PCR. Among 130,000 to 150,000 clones listed, around four fifths were seen once. The sample in question was CD8+ T cells sorted from blood, obtained at week 4, from a patient treated with tofacitinib. These receptors came from a human donor with alopecia areata.

The chain combines TRBV2 with TRBJ2-3; D might be TRBD1 (6 bases). V lost 5 bases to trimming and J lost 4 bases, with 16 bases between them. Germline loops: CDR1 SNHLY, CDR2 FYNNEI. The CDR3 is made up of 15 amino acids. The CDR3: CASSIRDNPPDTQYF. For the CDR3, the DNA is TGTGCCAGCAGTATCCGGGACAATCCGCCAGATACGCAGTATTTT. Supplemented by reference TRBV2 and TRBJ2-3, the full variable domain reads EPEVTQTPSHQVTQMGQEVILRCVPISNHLYFYWYRQILGQKVEFLVSFYNNEISEKSEIFDDQFSVERPDGSNFTLKIRSTKLEDSAMYFCASSIRDNPPDTQYFGPGTRLTVL.

This sequence joins TRBV29-1 and TRBJ2-7; TRBD1 or TRBD2 may be the D gene (6 bases each). V was shortened by 2 bases and J by 6 bases, with 11 bases between the two germline ends. Germline CDR1 and CDR2: SQVTM and ANQGSEA. The CDR3 covers 12 residues. The CDR3 protein is CSVELQGGEQYF. In nucleotides, the CDR3 is TGCAGCGTTGAATTACAGGGAGGCGAGCAGTACTTC.

The chain is built from TRBV6-5 and TRBJ2-2; possibly TRBD2 for D (6 bases). The CDR3 length is 15 residues. Trimming took off 0 bases at V and 5 bases at J, with 10 bases between the two ends. Germline CDR1 reads MNHEY; CDR2 reads SVGAGI. This CDR3 is CASSYSDGGTGELFF. Written as DNA, the CDR3 is TGTGCCAGCAGTTACTCGGACGGGGGAACCGGGGAGCTGTTTTTT.

This clone was counted only a few times. The chain joins TRBV5-6 to TRBJ2-1; 12 bases line up with TRBD2. The germline CDR1 and CDR2 sequences are SGHDT and YYEEEE. The CDR3 loop spans 16 amino acids. Trimming took 4 bases from V and 7 from J; bases not matched to a gene: 9. The DNA of the CDR3 is TGTGCCAGCAGCGACATGACTAGCGGGAGAAATAATGAGCAGTTCTTC. Translating it yields CASSDMTSGRNNEQFF.

This chain uses TRBV7-9 with TRBJ2-7, with D hard to call. Germline V gene sequence: CDR1 SEHNR, CDR2 FQNEAQ (reference sequence). V gave up 5 bases and J gave up 0 bases, with 5 bases separating them. The CDR3 length is 12 residues. In DNA form, the CDR3 reads TGTGCCAGCAGCATAGACTCCTACGAGCAGTACTTC. This gives the protein CASSIDSYEQYF.

The V call is TRBV7-6, the J call TRBJ2-4; TRBD1 is a possible D gene (6 bases). CDR3 length: 21 residues. With 5 bases removed from V and 2 bases from J, the gap between germline ends came to 31 bases. Germline CDR1 reads SGHVS; CDR2 reads FNYEAQ. The CDR3 here is CASSDSGHRDCNTLSKNIQYF. CDR3 bases: TGTGCCAGCAGCGATTCGGGGCACAGGGATTGTAATACCCTTTCCAAAAACATTCAGTACTTC.

This clone was observed once. This chain uses TRBV27 with TRBJ2-5; tentatively, D is TRBD2 (5 bases). Trimming took 2 bases from V and 2 from J, leaving 24 bases between them. CDR1 MNHEY and CDR2 SMNVEV come from the germline V gene (reference sequence). The CDR3 has 19 residues. CDR3 in amino acids: CASSLRGFATTLRQETQYF. CDR3 coding DNA: TGTGCCAGCAGTTTACGGGGATTTGCGACCACACTCCGACAAGAGACCCAGTACTTC.

The chain combines TRBV6-1 with TRBJ2-1; D is uncertain. The CDR3 sequence is 13 residues long. V gave up 7 bases and J gave up 7 bases, with 14 bases separating them. CDR1 is MNHNS and CDR2 is SASEGT in the germline V gene. The CDR3 protein is CASNDGSGNEQFF. As DNA, the CDR3 is TGTGCCAGCAATGACGGTTCCGGGAATGAGCAGTTCTTC.

As for this clone: Given the absence of the conserved phenylalanine or tryptophan at the CDR3 end, a read error is likely. The chain is built from TRBV29-1 and TRBJ2-7; D possibly corresponds to TRBD1 (5 bases). The CDR3 consists of 13 residues. Germline loops: CDR1 SQVTM, CDR2 ANQGSEA. V was pared by 5 bases and J by 3 bases, with 14 bases between. Written as DNA, the CDR3 is TGCAGCGTTCACCTCCTGGACAACTACGAGCAGTACTCC. As protein: CSVHLLDNYEQYS.

The chain uses TRBV6-4 and TRBJ2-3; D unresolved. In germline, CDR1 is MRHNA, CDR2 SNTAGT. The CDR3 has 15 amino acids. V was cut by 7 bases and J by 3 bases, with 17 bases left in between. The CDR3, as DNA: TGTGCCAGCACGATTTTCCCCCGTGGGACAGATACGCAGTATTTT. Protein product: CASTIFPRGTDTQYF.

The chain joins TRBV7-9 to TRBJ1-1; a possible D gene is TRBD1 (6 bases). The CDR3 is made up of 13 amino acids. Trimming pared 6 bases from V and 5 bases from J, leaving 13 bases between. Germline lookup yields CDR1 SEHNR and CDR2 FQNEAQ (reference sequence). The CDR3 spells CASRVAGETEAFF. Here the CDR3 DNA reads TGTGCCAGCAGGGTGGCAGGGGAGACTGAAGCTTTCTTT.

This clone occurred a few times. The gene calls are TRBV11-3 and TRBJ2-1; 10 bases map to TRBD2. Germline trimming cut 5 bases from V and 4 bases from J; bases unmatched to any gene: 8. CDR3 length: 16 amino acids. Germline V CDR1 and CDR2: SGHNT, YENEEA. The CDR3 sequence: CASSEETTSGYNEQFF. The CDR3 DNA reads TGTGCCAGCAGCGAAGAGACGACTAGCGGGTACAATGAGCAGTTCTTC.

The rearrangement joins TRBV13 to TRBJ2-2, with D unclear. Germline-derived CDR1 and CDR2 are PRHDT and FYEKMQ (reference sequence). The CDR3 sequence is 14 residues long. Trimming pared 1 base from V and 4 bases from J, leaving 7 bases between. CDR3 sequence: CASSLEGVTGELFF. The DNA of the CDR3 is TGTGCCAGCAGCTTAGAAGGCGTCACCGGGGAGCTGTTTTTT. Drawing the rest from reference TRBV13 and TRBJ2-2, the complete variable domain is AAGVIQSPRHLIKEKRETATLKCYPIPRHDTVYWYQQGPGQDPQFLISFYEKMQSDKGSIPDRFSAQQFSDYHSELNMSSLELGDSALYFCASSLEGVTGELFFGEGSRLTVL.

The rearrangement uses TRBV29-1 and TRBJ2-7, with 8 nucleotides matching TRBD1. V gave up 7 bases and J gave up 1 base; unmatched junction bases: 6. The CDR3 extends over 13 amino acids. The germline CDR1 and CDR2 sequences are SQVTM and ANQGSEA. The CDR3 DNA sequence: TGCAGCGCCCTGGGACAGGCGTCCTACGAGCAGTACTTC. Its translation is CSALGQASYEQYF.

The V gene is TRBV4-1, the J gene TRBJ2-1; 8 positions agree with TRBD1. The length of the CDR3 is 14 residues. V shed 4 bases, J shed 5 bases, and the junction held 4 bases outside the gene matches. The germline V gene encodes CDR1 MGHRA and CDR2 YSYEKL. The CDR3 nucleotides read TGCGCCAGCAGCCGGACAGGGAGTGACAATGAGCAGTTCTTC. This encodes CASSRTGSDNEQFF.

This clone was found once. The chain recombines TRBV6-5 with TRBJ1-6, with 8 bases aligning to TRBD1. V shed 6 bases, J shed 6 bases, and the junction held 7 bases outside the gene matches. This CDR3 region has 15 residues. Germline V gene data show CDR1 as MNHEY and CDR2 as SVGAGI. The CDR3, as DNA: TGTGCCAGCAGCGGACCAGGGGGCCTTAATTCACCCCTCCACTTT. Its protein is CASSGPGGLNSPLHF.

The J gene is TRBJ1-6, the V gene TRBV4-3, with 10 bases that match TRBD1. Germline CDR1 and CDR2: LGHNA and YSLEER. J was trimmed by 9 bases and V by 2 bases; bases with no gene match: 7. This CDR3 has 16 residues. The CDR3, as DNA: TGCGCCAGCAGCCAATTTCAGACAGGGGGCGGTTCACCCCTCCACTTT. This sequence encodes CASSQFQTGGGSPLHF.

This chain joins TRBV25-1 and TRBJ2-7; 11 nucleotides line up with TRBD1. With 5 bases clipped from V and 2 bases from J, the junction kept 5 bases outside the gene matches. Looked up from germline, CDR1 is MGHDK and CDR2 is SYGVNS. The length of the CDR3 is 15 residues. CDR3 coding DNA: TGTGCCAGCAGTTGGGGGACAGGGGGAACCTACGAGCAGTACTTC. This translates into CASSWGTGGTYEQYF.

This clone was recorded at least ten times. This chain connects TRBV19 to TRBJ1-1; 8 bases are shared with TRBD1. Germline-derived CDR1 and CDR2 are LNHDA and SQIVND (reference sequence). CDR3 length: 13 amino acids. Trimming removed 3 bases from V and 4 bases from J; junction bases left unmatched: 1. CDR3 nucleotides: TGTGCCAGTAGTATCGGGACAGGCACTGAAGCTTTCTTT. Translated: CASSIGTGTEAFF.

As regards this clone: Other DNA sequences in the sample encode the same CDR3. The rearrangement uses TRBV7-9 and TRBJ2-7, with TRBD1 as a possible D gene (6 bases). The CDR3 contains 12 residues. Germline V gene lookup returns CDR1 SEHNR and CDR2 FQNEAQ (reference sequence). The V gene lost 5 bases and the J gene lost 2 bases, with 7 bases spanning the gap. CDR3 loop: CASSEGAYEQYF. The CDR3 DNA follows: TGTGCCAGCAGCGAGGGGGCCTACGAGCAGTACTTC.

The V and J genes are TRBV4-1 and TRBJ2-7; 7 nucleotides agree with TRBD2. The CDR3 spans 13 residues. V shed 4 bases, J shed 3 bases, and the junction held 3 bases outside the gene matches. Germline CDR1 and CDR2: MGHRA and YSYEKL. CDR3 DNA sequence: TGCGCCAGCAGCCTGACTAGCATCTACGAGCAGTACTTC. Protein: CASSLTSIYEQYF.

The chain joins TRBV7-2 to TRBJ2-5, with TRBD2 as a possible D gene (5 bases). This CDR3 has 15 amino acids. The ends were cut back, 2 bases at V and 2 bases at J, with 12 bases in the middle. From germline, CDR1 is SGHTA and CDR2 FQGNSA. The CDR3 region has the DNA TGTGCCAGCAGCTTATTGGGGAGACCTCAAGAGACCCAGTACTTC. It yields the protein CASSLLGRPQETQYF.

CDR3 amino acids: CASSSEWSGEQYF. The DNA for the CDR3 is TGTGCCAGCAGCTCGGAGTGGTCGGGAGAGCAGTACTTC. The J gene is TRBJ2-7, the V gene TRBV9; possible D gene TRBD2, 5 bases. This CDR3 is 13 amino acids long. Germline V CDR1 and CDR2: SGDLS, YYNGEE. V was shortened by 4 bases and J by 7 bases, with 15 bases between the two germline ends. Using reference TRBV9 and TRBJ2-7 for the parts outside the CDR3, the full variable domain is DSGVTQTPKHLITATGQRVTLRCSPRSGDLSVYWYQQSLDQGLQFLIQYYNGEERAKGNILERFSAQQFPDLHSELNLSSLELGDSALYFCASSSEWSGEQYFGPGTRLTVT.

J is TRBJ2-2 and V is TRBV7-8, with D unresolved. V lost 1 base and J lost 4, with 13 bases in between. This CDR3 region has 16 residues. CDR1 is SGHVS, CDR2 FQNEAQ, per germline. CDR3 sequence (DNA): TGTGCCAGCAGCTTAGGTGGTAGCTGGGGCACCGGGGAGCTGTTTTTT. It specifies CASSLGGSWGTGELFF.

Concerning this clone itself: Relative to the germline gene, one junction end is altered; a read error may explain this. V gene TRBV11-2 combines with J gene TRBJ1-1, with TRBD1 matching over 8 bases. The length of the CDR3 is 16 residues. Germline V gives CDR1 SGHAT, CDR2 FQNNGV. CDR3 DNA: TGTGCCAGCACCTTAACCGGGACAGGCTTTAACACTGAAGCTTTCTTT. It specifies CASTLTGTGFNTEAFF. Full variable domain (rest looked up from reference TRBV11-2 and TRBJ1-1): EAGVAQSPRYKIIEKRQSVAFWCNPISGHATLYWYQQILGQGPKLLIQFQNNGVVDDSQLPKDRFSAERLKGVDSTLKIQPAKLEDSAVYLCASTLTGTGFNTEAFFGQGTRLTVV.

This clone was detected once. The chain combines TRBV7-3 with TRBJ2-5, with 11 bases identical to TRBD2. The CDR3 sequence is 15 residues long. From germline, CDR1 is SGHTA and CDR2 FQGTGA. The V segment lost 5 bases and the J segment 1 base; nucleotides outside the gene matches: 3. The DNA of the CDR3 is TGTGCCAGCAGCCCCCTAGCGGGGGGCCAAGAGACCCAGTACTTC. Its protein is CASSPLAGGQETQYF.

V and J are TRBV7-6 and TRBJ2-2; 7 nucleotides align to TRBD1. Germline CDR1 reads SGHVS; CDR2 reads FNYEAQ. The CDR3 is made up of 18 amino acids. Trimming removed 2 bases from V and 4 bases from J; junction bases left unmatched: 13. The CDR3 region has the DNA TGTGCCAGCAGCTTATTTCCTGGACAGGCTGCGCGCACCGGGGAGCTGTTTTTT. This translates into CASSLFPGQAARTGELFF.

V usage is TRBV27 and J usage is TRBJ2-7; a possible D gene is TRBD1 (5 bases). The V end lost 3 bases, the J end lost 7 bases, and 13 bases lay between the germline ends. CDR1 and CDR2 (germline): MNHEY, SMNVEV (reference sequence). The CDR3 runs 13 residues. CDR3 sequence reads: CASSLVAGSEQYF. In nucleotides, the CDR3 is TGTGCCAGCAGTTTGGTCGCAGGGTCGGAGCAGTACTTC.

This chain uses TRBV19 with TRBJ1-1, with 7 bases lining up with TRBD1. J lost 1 base, V lost 7 bases, and 9 bases had no gene match. Germline CDR1 reads LNHDA; CDR2 reads SQIVND (reference sequence). The CDR3 spans 15 residues. The CDR3 spells CASTTGRTGNTEAFF. CDR3 nucleotide sequence: TGTGCCAGTACCACCGGAAGGACAGGGAACACTGAAGCTTTCTTT.

The rearrangement joins TRBV4-3 to TRBJ2-4; 11 nucleotides agree with TRBD1. The CDR3 covers 15 residues. The trim removed 3 bases at V and 7 bases at J, leaving 5 bases unmatched. The germline CDR1 and CDR2 sequences are LGHNA and YSLEER. The CDR3 here is CASSQDRGQRNIQYF. In DNA, the CDR3 is TGCGCCAGCAGCCAGGACAGGGGGCAACGGAACATTCAGTACTTC.

The sample holds one count of this clone. This chain links TRBV7-9 with TRBJ2-1; 7 positions agree with TRBD2. This CDR3 is 15 amino acids long. J gave up 9 bases and V 1 base, and 9 bases lay outside the gene matches. The V gene's germline CDR1 is SEHNR and CDR2 FQNEAQ (reference sequence). The CDR3 region is CASSLGLAALGEQFF. CDR3 sequence (DNA): TGTGCCAGCAGCTTAGGGCTAGCGGCTTTAGGTGAGCAGTTCTTC.

This chain joins TRBV6-5 and TRBJ2-7, with D maybe TRBD2 (6 bases). Germline assignment: CDR1 MNHEY and CDR2 SVGAGI. Trimming removed 7 bases at V and 5 bases at J, with 18 bases between. CDR3 length: 14 amino acids. CDR3 residues: CASTQGRTTHEQYF. The DNA for the CDR3 is TGTGCCAGCACCCAAGGGAGGACGACGCACGAGCAGTACTTC.